The clone carrying this T cell receptor (beta chain) was found many times. Its antigen is unknown. The data stem from a study of neurological immune-mediated disorders. Study results and caveats: Whereas HTLV-1-associated myelopathy showed the most TCR clonal expansion, multiple sclerosis showed the least, with levels below those of healthy controls.

TCRdb analysed the 5' RACE reads with MiXCR anew, one entry per CDR3 protein. The sample includes fewer than 85,000 distinct CDR3 sequences, about 4% of them seen just once. This TCR derives from a man aged 25-40 years with multiple sclerosis. Sequenced: PBMCs.

The CDR3 nucleotides read TGCAGTGCTAGAGATCAGGCGGGACAGGGAGTTGACGAGCAGTTCTTC. Protein sequence: CSARDQAGQGVDEQFF. The V and J genes are TRBV20-1 and TRBJ2-1; 9 nucleotides agree with TRBD1. V was pared by 0 bases and J by 10 bases, with 13 bases of the junction left unmatched. The CDR3 loop spans 16 amino acids. Per the germline V gene, CDR1 is DFQATT and CDR2 is SNEGSKA (reference sequence).